The entry below describes one T cell receptor beta chain. Data came from immunoSEQ multiplex PCR; TCRdb stores just in-frame clones and leaves some out. The table records about 84,000 clones, approximately 93% of them present only once. The CDR3 has 14 amino acids. Trimming stripped 2 bases from V and 3 bases from J, with 9 bases between. The germline CDR1 and CDR2 sequences are SGHTS and YDEGEE. The sample belongs to a study of T cell changes during pregnancy in multiple sclerosis. The receptor comes from a female donor in good health, enrolled as a control in a pregnancy study. Sequenced here: peripheral blood, sampled in the second trimester of pregnancy. V and J are TRBV5-8 and TRBJ1-5; D possibly corresponds to TRBD1 (5 bases). In nucleotides, the CDR3 is TGTGCCAGCAGCTTTAAGGGGAACAATCAGCCCCAGCATTTT. Amino acid sequence: CASSFKGNNQPQHF.